The present TCR beta chain was sequenced within a study of neoadjuvant anti-PD-1 for oral cavity cancer. About the research overall: Around day 43, patients without progression received a fourth nivolumab dose before surgery.

The repertoire was sequenced with immunoSEQ multiplex PCR; TCRdb's copy has only in-frame clones and lacks some. The table has thousands of clones, just under 60% seen once. Stated time point: after neoadjuvant nivolumab, at surgical resection. This material consisted of tumor tissue, taken after nivolumab (anti-PD-1) treatment. This TCR was sampled from a person aged 35-79 years with oral cavity squamous cell carcinoma.

The CDR3 DNA is TGTGCCAGCAGGCCAGACAGTTACACTGAAGCTTTCTTT. Translating it yields CASRPDSYTEAFF. The V and J genes are TRBV28 and TRBJ1-1; weak D call: TRBD1 (5 bases). Germline V gene lookup returns CDR1 MDHEN and CDR2 SYDVKM. The CDR3 totals 13 residues. V was cut by 6 bases and J by 3 bases, with 11 bases left in between.